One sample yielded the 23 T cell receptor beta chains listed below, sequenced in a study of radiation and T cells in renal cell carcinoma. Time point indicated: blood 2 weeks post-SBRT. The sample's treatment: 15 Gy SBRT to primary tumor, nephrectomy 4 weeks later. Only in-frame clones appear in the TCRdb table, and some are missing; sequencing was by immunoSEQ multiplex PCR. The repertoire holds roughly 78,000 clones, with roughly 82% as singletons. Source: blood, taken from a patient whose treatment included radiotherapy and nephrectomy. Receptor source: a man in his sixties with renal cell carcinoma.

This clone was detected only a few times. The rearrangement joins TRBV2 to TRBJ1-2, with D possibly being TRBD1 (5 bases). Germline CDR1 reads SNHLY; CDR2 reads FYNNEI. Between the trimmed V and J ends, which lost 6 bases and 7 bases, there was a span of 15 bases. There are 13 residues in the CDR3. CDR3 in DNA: TGTGCCAGCAGCTTAGATCCCCAGGGTGGCTACACCTTC. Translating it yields CASSLDPQGGYTF.

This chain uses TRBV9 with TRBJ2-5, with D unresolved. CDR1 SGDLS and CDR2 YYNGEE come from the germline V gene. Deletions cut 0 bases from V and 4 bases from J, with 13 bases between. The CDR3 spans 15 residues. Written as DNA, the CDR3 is TGTGCCAGCAGCGTAGCTCCGAGTTTGGGAGAGACCCAGTACTTC. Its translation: CASSVAPSLGETQYF.

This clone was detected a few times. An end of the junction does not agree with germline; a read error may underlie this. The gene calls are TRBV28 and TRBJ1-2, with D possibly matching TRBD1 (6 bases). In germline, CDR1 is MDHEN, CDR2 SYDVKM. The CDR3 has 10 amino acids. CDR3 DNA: TGTGCCAGAAGGGGGTCGTTTGGCCTATTC. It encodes CARRGSFGLF.

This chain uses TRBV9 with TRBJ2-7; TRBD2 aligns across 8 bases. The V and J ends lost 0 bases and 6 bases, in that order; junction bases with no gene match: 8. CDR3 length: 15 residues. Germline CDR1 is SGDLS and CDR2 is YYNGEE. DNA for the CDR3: TGTGCCAGCAGCGTAGGCGTCGGGAGGGAAGGCGAGCAGTACTTC. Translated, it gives CASSVGVGREGEQYF.

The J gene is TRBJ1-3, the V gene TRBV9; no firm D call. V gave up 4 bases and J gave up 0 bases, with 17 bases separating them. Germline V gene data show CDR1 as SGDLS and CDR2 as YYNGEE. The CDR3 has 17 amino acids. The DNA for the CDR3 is TGTGCCAGCAGCTTTACACCTTCAGGAAGCTCTGGAAACACCATATATTTT. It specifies CASSFTPSGSSGNTIYF.

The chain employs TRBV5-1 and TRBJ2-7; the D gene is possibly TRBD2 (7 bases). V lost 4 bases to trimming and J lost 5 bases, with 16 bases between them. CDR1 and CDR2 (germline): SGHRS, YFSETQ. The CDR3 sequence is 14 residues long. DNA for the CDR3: TGCGCCAGCAGCGTGGGCGGGGGCGGGAACGAGCAGTACTTC. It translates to CASSVGGGGNEQYF.

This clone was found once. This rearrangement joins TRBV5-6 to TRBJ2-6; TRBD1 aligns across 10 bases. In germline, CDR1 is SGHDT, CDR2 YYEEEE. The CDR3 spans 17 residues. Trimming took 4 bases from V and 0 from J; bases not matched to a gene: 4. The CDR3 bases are TGTGCCAGCAGCCCGACAGGGGGCTTCTCTGGGGCCAACGTCCTGACTTTC. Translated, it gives CASSPTGGFSGANVLTF.

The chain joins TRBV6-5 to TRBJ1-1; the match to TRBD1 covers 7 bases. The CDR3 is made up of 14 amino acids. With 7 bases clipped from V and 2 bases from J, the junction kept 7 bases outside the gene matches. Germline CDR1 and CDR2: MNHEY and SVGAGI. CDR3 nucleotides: TGTGCCAGCACCGAACAGGGGATTAACACTGAAGCTTTCTTT. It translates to CASTEQGINTEAFF.

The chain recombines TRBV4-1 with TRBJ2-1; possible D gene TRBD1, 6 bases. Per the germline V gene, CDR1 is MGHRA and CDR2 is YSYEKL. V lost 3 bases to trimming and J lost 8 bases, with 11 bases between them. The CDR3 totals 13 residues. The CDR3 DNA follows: TGCGCCAGCAGCCACCTACAGGGTTATGAGCAGTTCTTC. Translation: CASSHLQGYEQFF.

CDR3 sequence: CASSVWTGTDGHSPLHF. CDR3 nucleotides: TGTGCCAGCAGTGTTTGGACCGGGACAGATGGTCACTCACCCCTCCACTTT. The chain couples TRBV25-1 to TRBJ1-6; TRBD1 agrees at 7 bases. The germline CDR1 and CDR2 sequences are MGHDK and SYGVNS. J was trimmed by 10 bases and V by 4 bases; bases with no gene match: 16. This CDR3 region has 17 residues.

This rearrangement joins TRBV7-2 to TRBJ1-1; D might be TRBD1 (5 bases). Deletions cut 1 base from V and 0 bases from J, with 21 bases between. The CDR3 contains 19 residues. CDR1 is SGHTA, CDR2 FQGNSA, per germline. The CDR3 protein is CASSLDGVVTGRMNTEAFF. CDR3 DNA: TGTGCCAGCAGCTTAGACGGGGTGGTCACAGGACGGATGAACACTGAAGCTTTCTTT.

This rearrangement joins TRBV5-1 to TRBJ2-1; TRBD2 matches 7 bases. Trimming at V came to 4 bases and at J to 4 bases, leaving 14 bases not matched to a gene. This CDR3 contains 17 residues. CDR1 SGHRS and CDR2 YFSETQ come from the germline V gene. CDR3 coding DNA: TGCGCCAGCAGCCTACCGGGGCTAGCGGTTGCATACAATGAGCAGTTCTTC. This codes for CASSLPGLAVAYNEQFF.

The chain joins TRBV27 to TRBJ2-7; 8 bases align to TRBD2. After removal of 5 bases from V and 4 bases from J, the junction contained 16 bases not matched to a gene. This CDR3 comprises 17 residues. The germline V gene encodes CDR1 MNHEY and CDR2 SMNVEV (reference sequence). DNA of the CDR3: TGTGCCAGCAGTAGGAGCGGGAGCCTGCGGGGTGTATACGAGCAGTACTTC. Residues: CASSRSGSLRGVYEQYF.

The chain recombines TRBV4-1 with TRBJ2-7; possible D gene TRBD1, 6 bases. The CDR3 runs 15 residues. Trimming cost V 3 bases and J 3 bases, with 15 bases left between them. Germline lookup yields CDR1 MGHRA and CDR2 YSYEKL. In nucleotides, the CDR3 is TGCGCCAGCAGCCAGGAACGACAGGTAGTCTACGAGCAGTACTTC. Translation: CASSQERQVVYEQYF.

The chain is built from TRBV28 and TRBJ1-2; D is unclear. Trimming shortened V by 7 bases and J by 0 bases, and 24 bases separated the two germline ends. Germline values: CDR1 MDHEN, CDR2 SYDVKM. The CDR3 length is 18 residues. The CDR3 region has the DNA TGTGCCAGCACAGTTTGGGATCGAACGTACCGAGCTAACTATGGCTACACCTTC. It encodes CASTVWDRTYRANYGYTF.

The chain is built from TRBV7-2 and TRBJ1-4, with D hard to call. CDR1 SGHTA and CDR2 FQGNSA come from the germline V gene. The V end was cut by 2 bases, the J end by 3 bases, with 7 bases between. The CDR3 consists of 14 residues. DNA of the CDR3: TGTGCCAGCAGCTTATACAAGTCTAATGAAAAACTGTTTTTT. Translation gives CASSLYKSNEKLFF. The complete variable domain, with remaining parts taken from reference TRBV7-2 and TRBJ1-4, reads GAGVSQSPSNKVTEKGKDVELRCDPISGHTALYWYRQSLGQGLEFLIYFQGNSAPDKSGLPSDRFSAERTGGSVSTLTIQRTQQEDSAVYLCASSLYKSNEKLFFGSGTQLSVL.

CDR3 DNA sequence: TGTGCCAGCAGTGATCTAGCGGGAGGGGGCACAGATACGCAGTATTTT. This encodes CASSDLAGGGTDTQYF. The chain carries TRBV6-1 and TRBJ2-3, with TRBD2 matching 12 bases. CDR1 is MNHNS and CDR2 is SASEGT in the germline V gene. The CDR3 contains 16 residues. Losses at the gene ends were 3 bases for V and 1 base for J; bases not matched to a gene: 2.

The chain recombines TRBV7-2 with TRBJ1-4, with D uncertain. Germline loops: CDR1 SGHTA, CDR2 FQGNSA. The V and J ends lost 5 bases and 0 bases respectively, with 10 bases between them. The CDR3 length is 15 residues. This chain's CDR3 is CASSLFLATNEKLFF. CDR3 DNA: TGTGCCAGCAGCCTTTTTCTGGCAACTAATGAAAAACTGTTTTTT.

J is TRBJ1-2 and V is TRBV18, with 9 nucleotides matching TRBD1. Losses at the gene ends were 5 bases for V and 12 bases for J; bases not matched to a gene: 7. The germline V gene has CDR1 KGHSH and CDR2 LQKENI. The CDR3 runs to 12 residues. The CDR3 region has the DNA TGTGCCAGCTCATCCGGGACAGGGTTAAACACCTTC. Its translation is CASSSGTGLNTF.

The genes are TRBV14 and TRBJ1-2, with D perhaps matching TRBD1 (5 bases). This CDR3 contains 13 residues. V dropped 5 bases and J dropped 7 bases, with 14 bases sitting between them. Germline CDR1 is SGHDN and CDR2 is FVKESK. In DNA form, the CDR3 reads TGTGCCAGCAGCGATGGGACCCCTTCTGGCTACACCTTC. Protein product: CASSDGTPSGYTF.

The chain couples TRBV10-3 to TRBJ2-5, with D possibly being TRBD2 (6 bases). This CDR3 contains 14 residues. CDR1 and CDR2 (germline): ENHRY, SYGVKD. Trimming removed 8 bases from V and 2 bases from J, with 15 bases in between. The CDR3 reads CAIGGENEQETQYF. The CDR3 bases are TGTGCCATCGGAGGGGAGAATGAACAAGAGACCCAGTACTTC.

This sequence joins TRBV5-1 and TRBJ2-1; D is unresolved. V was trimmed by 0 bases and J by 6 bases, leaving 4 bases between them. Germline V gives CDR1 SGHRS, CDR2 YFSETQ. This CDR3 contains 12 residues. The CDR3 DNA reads TGCGCCAGCAGCTTGGCCTTCAATGAGCAGTTCTTC. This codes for CASSLAFNEQFF.

The CDR3 DNA follows: TGTGCCAGCAGCTTCGGGAGGAGTGGGGAGACCCAGTACTTC. This sequence encodes CASSFGRSGETQYF. The genes are TRBV7-7 and TRBJ2-5; TRBD2 agrees at 7 bases. The CDR3 has 14 residues. Germline V lookup: CDR1 SSHAT, CDR2 FNYEAQ (reference sequence). V dropped 3 bases and J dropped 5; count of bases not matched to a gene: 6. The full variable domain, in which reference TRBV7-7 and TRBJ2-5 provide the parts outside the CDR3, is GAGVSQSPRYKVTKRGQDVTLRCDPISSHATLYWYQQALGQGPEFLTYFNYEAQPDKSGLPSDRFSAERPEGSISTLTIQRTEQRDSAMYRCASSFGRSGETQYFGPGTRLLVL.